The 5 T cell receptor beta chains given below trace back to one sample, sequenced in a study of cytomegalovirus exposure and HLA in healthy donors. Primers included in the PCR were 60 Vbeta and 13 Jbeta primers. The table came from immunoSEQ multiplex PCR; TCRdb's copy has only in-frame clones and leaves some out. The sample records 200,000 to 300,000 clones, 84% being singletons. Sequenced material: PBMCs. The receptor set was obtained from a woman between 35 and 50 years old in good health and CMV-seropositive.

The chain uses TRBV30 and TRBJ1-2, with a possible D match to TRBD1 (6 bases). Germline V lookup: CDR1 GTSNPN, CDR2 SVGIG (reference sequence). V lost 4 bases to trimming and J lost 4 bases, with 13 bases between them. The CDR3 contains 13 residues. CDR3 nucleotides: TGTGCCTGGACCCAAGACAGGCGCTATGGCTACACCTTC. Translating it yields CAWTQDRRYGYTF.

V is TRBV5-6 and J is TRBJ2-7; perhaps TRBD2 as D (5 bases). Germline CDR1 and CDR2: SGHDT and YYEEEE. The CDR3 totals 13 residues. V shed 5 bases and J shed 4 bases, with 13 bases lying between them. The CDR3 here is CASRDRRTYEQYF. The CDR3 DNA is TGTGCCAGCAGAGACCGACGGACTTACGAGCAGTACTTC.

The chain uses TRBV29-1 and TRBJ2-5; D may be TRBD1 (5 bases). Trimming removed 4 bases at V and 4 bases at J, with 13 bases between. Germline V gene lookup returns CDR1 SQVTM and CDR2 ANQGSEA. CDR3 length: 13 residues. The CDR3 bases are TGCAGCGTTGGAGCGACAGTAGGAGAGACCCAGTACTTC. Protein product: CSVGATVGETQYF.

The chain employs TRBV6-5 and TRBJ2-7; no definite D call. Trimming pared 5 bases from V and 2 bases from J, leaving 4 bases between. The CDR3 loop spans 11 amino acids. CDR1 is MNHEY and CDR2 is SVGAGI in the germline V gene. CDR3 DNA sequence: TGTGCCAGCAGTCCTACCTACGAGCAGTACTTC. Translated, it gives CASSPTYEQYF.

This chain connects TRBV27 to TRBJ2-7; 10 bases line up with TRBD2. This CDR3 is 16 amino acids long. V dropped 2 bases and J dropped 6; count of bases not matched to a gene: 10. The V gene's germline CDR1 is MNHEY and CDR2 SMNVEV (reference sequence). CDR3 coding DNA: TGTGCCAGCAGTTTACTAGCGGGAGCTCGTTCGACCGAGCAGTACTTC. This gives the protein CASSLLAGARSTEQYF.